A selection of T cell receptor beta chains follows, all from one sample in a study of shared clonotypes between healthy human individuals. Sequencing used immunoSEQ multiplex PCR; TCRdb keeps in-frame clones, though not all of them. This sample yields a few million clones, of which under 97% are seen a single time; around 0.13% belongs to the top ten. Sequenced material: naive CD4+ T cells sorted from blood. These receptor sequences come from a man younger than 35 in good health. CDR3s include the opening cysteine and the closing phenylalanine or tryptophan. A clone size is listed for some rows: how often the clone was seen (once, few, many), or a class if it is expanded.

V gene	clone size	CDR3 protein
TRBV5-6	.	CASSLGANYEQFF
TRBV2	.	CASSIPGDQPQHF
TRBV19	.	CASSIQDRGGNTIYF
TRBV10-3	.	CAISDPGQLLSEQFF
TRBV20-1	once	CSVPLNYEQYF
TRBV7-6	.	CASSLLGSGRASVTQYF
TRBV5-5	.	CASRLAGVNEQFF
TRBV6-1	.	CASGRDRVDYGYTF
TRBV30	.	CAWSVAGVDTGELFF
TRBV2	.	CASSEGGSDIQYF
TRBV19	.	CASSIGGSTGGTQYF
TRBV2	once	CASSGLRGVSYNEQFF
TRBV6-1	.	CASSESSGGSTDTQYF
TRBV28	.	CASSLGRATNEKLFF
TRBV4-2	.	CASSQDLGLSGEAFF
TRBV2	.	CASTILGTGGTEAFF
TRBV7-2	.	CASSLSGVINSPLHF
TRBV7-2	.	CASSLDTNSYEQYF
TRBV4-1	.	CASSQEGPGAYGYTF
TRBV5-1	.	CASNGRSAGANVLTF
TRBV28	.	CASRLQGVSYGYTF
TRBV6-1	.	CASSTGIAQETQYF
TRBV7-2	.	CASSLGSLTFYGYTF
TRBV4-1	.	CASSQKPGLWGTDTQYF
TRBV18	.	CASSPFTPGSKVQYF
TRBV27	.	CASSPGTSGFASEQYF
TRBV6-1	.	CASSDGQVGSTEAFF
TRBV7-9	.	CASSLAWGETQYF
TRBV5-6	once	CASSGRGQGNNQPQHF
TRBV4-1	.	CASSSKHPGTAYGYTF
TRBV2	.	CASSEGLWREDYTF
TRBV28	.	CATWGRLNYGYTF
TRBV13	.	CASSSRPQGVPYEQYF
TRBV9	.	CASSPGLTGPEKLFF
TRBV6-5	once	CASSYGVQPRRAFF
TRBV7-9	.	CASSLAIGGGSTDTQYF
TRBV6-1	.	CASRTAGDNEQFF
TRBV6-5	.	CASSYATGGYEAFF
TRBV2	.	CASSGASGRANEQFF
TRBV7-9	.	CASSLPPRDRDHNEQFF
TRBV27	.	CASSFGDRTIYEQYF
TRBV27	.	CASGSTGGLPYGYTF
TRBV14	.	CASSQGEREKAFF
TRBV11-3	few	CASSKSGANVLTF
TRBV9	.	CASSGPRGDEQYF
TRBV7-6	.	CASSLGTSGISTDTQYF
TRBV5-4	.	CASSSGTGRYEQYF
TRBV7-2	.	CASSLPGPGARGETQYF
TRBV10-1	.	CASREEGTGKAFF
TRBV5-4	once	CASSLDPGLEVYEQYF
TRBV7-9	.	CATGSTDTQYF
TRBV7-2	.	CASSLGWGRANEQFF
TRBV5-1	.	CASSEGQGTPNTEAFF
TRBV29-1	.	CSVGRGGTEAFF
TRBV7-2	once	CASSLGYRGYEQYF
TRBV5-1	.	CASSLAVGGTYNEQFF